The T cell receptor (beta chain) described here comes from a study of T cell repertoires in ileal Crohn's disease. In the case of this clone: Its antigen is currently unknown.

Eligibility required adulthood, ileal or ileocolonic Crohn's disease and indicated ileocolonic resection. Approximately 510 nanograms of biopsy DNA per sample underwent TCRB immunosequencing. Assay used: immunoSEQ multiplex PCR; TCRdb lists only in-frame clones, some missing. Here the sample spans several thousand clones, 75% to 85% being singletons. The CDR3 length is 13 residues. The V and J ends lost 6 bases and 5 bases respectively, with 13 bases between them. Per germline, CDR1 MNHEY and CDR2 SVGAGI. Study results and caveats: Compared with CD4 T cells, sorted CD8 cells carried more expanded clones. Active smokers at surgery had more clonal expansions than non-smokers.

This sequence joins TRBV6-5 and TRBJ1-2; D ambiguous. Sequenced sample: ileal tissue. The origin of this receptor is an adult with Crohn's disease. The CDR3 loop reads CASRTQGRYGYTF. CDR3 sequence (DNA): TGTGCCAGCAGAACCCAAGGGAGATATGGCTACACCTTC.